Each of the 9 T cell receptor beta chains below was sequenced from the same sample in a study of T cell responses to AZD1222 COVID-19 vaccine. Clones were sequenced by immunoSEQ multiplex PCR, and TCRdb holds only the in-frame ones, with some missing. The sample holds 130,000 to 150,000 clones; around 84% are singletons and the top ten take over 4.5%. This material consisted of peripheral blood, taken 28 days after the second AZD1222 dose. Source of these receptors: an adult who received the AZD1222 COVID-19 vaccine.

This rearrangement joins TRBV28 to TRBJ1-2; weak D call: TRBD1 (5 bases). This CDR3 is 12 amino acids long. Trimming pared 6 bases from V and 5 bases from J, leaving 10 bases between. Germline V gene sequence: CDR1 MDHEN, CDR2 SYDVKM. The CDR3 DNA sequence: TGTGCCAGCAGATGGGGGTCGTATGGCTACACCTTC. Translated: CASRWGSYGYTF.

The gene calls are TRBV27 and TRBJ1-5; D is perhaps TRBD1 (6 bases). In germline, CDR1 is MNHEY, CDR2 SMNVEV (reference sequence). V was clipped by 6 bases and J by 5 bases, with 17 bases between them. This CDR3 has 15 amino acids. CDR3 nucleotides: TGTGCCAGCAGCGCTAGGAGGGGGTGGGATCAGCCCCAGCATTTT. As protein: CASSARRGWDQPQHF.

This chain links TRBV21-1 with TRBJ2-3; TRBD2 is the table's D call, not checked against the DNA. TRBV21-1 is a recognized pseudogene. The CDR3 spans 15 residues. CDR3 in amino acids: CASSNSLTTRDTQYF. CDR3 nucleotides: TGTGCCAGCAGCAATAGTCTTACCACGAGGGATACGCAGTATTTT.

The rearrangement links TRBV3-1 (or the pseudogene TRBV3-2) to TRBJ1-3; no clear D. CDR3 length: 15 residues. V lost 4 bases to trimming and J lost 0 bases, with 10 bases between them. Per the germline V gene, CDR1 is LGHDT and CDR2 is YNNKEL (reference sequence). The DNA of the CDR3 is TGTGCCAGCAGCCTGGGTTCAGGCTCTGGAAACACCATATATTTT. It specifies CASSLGSGSGNTIYF.

This clone was detected only a few times. J is TRBJ2-7 and V is TRBV5-5; no clear D. This CDR3 is built from 14 residues. Germline V gene sequence: CDR1 SGHKS, CDR2 YYEKEE (reference sequence). V dropped 2 bases and J dropped 0 bases, with 9 bases sitting between them. CDR3 region: CASSLGSVSYEQYF. The CDR3 DNA sequence: TGTGCCAGCAGCTTAGGCAGCGTCTCCTACGAGCAGTACTTC. The full variable domain, in which reference TRBV5-5 and TRBJ2-7 provide the parts outside the CDR3, is DAGVTQSPTHLIKTRGQQVTLRCSPISGHKSVSWYQQVLGQGPQFIFQYYEKEERGRGNFPDRFSARQFPNYSSELNVNALLLGDSALYLCASSLGSVSYEQYFGPGTRLTVT.

This clone came up once. The chain combines TRBV30 with TRBJ2-3; D not certain. The ends were cut back, 7 bases at V and 3 bases at J, with 17 bases in the middle. Germline V gives CDR1 GTSNPN, CDR2 SVGIG (reference sequence). This CDR3 region has 14 residues. In nucleotides, the CDR3 is TGTGCCTATACGGACGGCTATGGGACAGATACGCAGTATTTT. Its translation: CAYTDGYGTDTQYF.

The J gene is TRBJ1-6, the V gene TRBV3-1 (or the pseudogene TRBV3-2); D is uncertain. CDR1 and CDR2 from the germline V gene are LGHDT and YNNKEL (reference sequence). V was clipped by 4 bases and J by 10 bases, with 11 bases between them. The CDR3 covers 13 residues. CDR3 DNA: TGTGCCAGCAGCCCGGGCTTGGGATCACCCCTCCACTTT. Translation: CASSPGLGSPLHF.

A single count supports this clone. The chain couples TRBV12-5 to TRBJ1-5; D is unclear. Germline values: CDR1 LGHNT, CDR2 FRNRAP. CDR3 length: 12 residues. Trimming stripped 3 bases from V and 3 bases from J, with 3 bases between. The CDR3 sequence is CASGFDNQPQHF. DNA for the CDR3: TGTGCTAGTGGTTTCGACAATCAGCCCCAGCATTTT.

The gene calls are TRBV2 and TRBJ2-3; 9 bases map to TRBD1. Trimming took 6 bases from V and 1 from J; bases not matched to a gene: 2. This CDR3 region has 14 residues. Germline assignment: CDR1 SNHLY and CDR2 FYNNEI. The DNA of the CDR3 is TGTGCCAGCAGGAGGACAGGGGGCACAGATACGCAGTATTTT. Amino acids: CASRRTGGTDTQYF.